This T cell receptor (beta chain) was identified during a study of shared clonotypes between healthy human individuals. Findings and caveats of the study: Relative to clonotypes present in all four donors, those not shared had lower generation probabilities.

To note about this clone: Its specificity is not known.

The CDR3 consists of 14 residues. Germline CDR1 is SEHNR and CDR2 is FQNEAQ (reference sequence). V lost 3 bases and J lost 6; bases outside the gene matches: 4. Some clones are missing from TCRdb's copy, which holds only in-frame ones; the method was immunoSEQ multiplex PCR. The profile covers some 1,600,000 clones, with 98% appearing a single time and less than 0.55% taken by the ten largest. The clonotype originates from a man aged 25-45 years in good health. The sequenced sample consisted of naive CD4+ T cells sorted from blood. The subset denotes: CD45RA+ positively selected. The V call is TRBV7-9, the J call TRBJ1-5; 8 bases fit TRBD1. The CDR3 DNA reads as TGTGCCAGCAGCTTCGACAGGGGAGGTCAGCCCCAGCATTTT. Amino acid sequence: CASSFDRGGQPQHF.